This T cell receptor beta chain was recovered during a study of a mutant IDH1 vaccine in newly diagnosed glioma. Time point: baseline, week 1 (first vaccination visit). Treatment noted: pre-vaccination baseline after standard-of-care therapy. Per the germline V gene, CDR1 is KGHSH and CDR2 is LQKENI. The CDR3 extends over 15 amino acids. The junction had 7 bases not matched to a gene; V was cut back by 5 bases and J by 5 bases. Libraries were prepared by immunoSEQ multiplex PCR; TCRdb keeps only in-frame clonotypes and omits some of them. The data contain around 26,000 clones, roughly 93% of them singletons.

The chain links TRBV18 to TRBJ2-1; 9 nucleotides align to TRBD1. This specimen was PBMCs, taken from a glioma patient treated with radiotherapy, temozolomide or both. This TCR was recovered from a man aged 40-55 years with glioma. The CDR3: CASSATGGLDNEQFF. CDR3 nucleotides: TGTGCCAGCTCAGCGACAGGGGGTCTCGACAATGAGCAGTTCTTC. The full variable domain, its missing parts supplied by reference TRBV18 and TRBJ2-1, is NAGVMQNPRHLVRRRGQEARLRCSPMKGHSHVYWYRQLPEEGLKFMVYLQKENIIDESGMPKERFSAEFPKEGPSILRIQQVVRGDSAAYFCASSATGGLDNEQFFGPGTRLTVL.